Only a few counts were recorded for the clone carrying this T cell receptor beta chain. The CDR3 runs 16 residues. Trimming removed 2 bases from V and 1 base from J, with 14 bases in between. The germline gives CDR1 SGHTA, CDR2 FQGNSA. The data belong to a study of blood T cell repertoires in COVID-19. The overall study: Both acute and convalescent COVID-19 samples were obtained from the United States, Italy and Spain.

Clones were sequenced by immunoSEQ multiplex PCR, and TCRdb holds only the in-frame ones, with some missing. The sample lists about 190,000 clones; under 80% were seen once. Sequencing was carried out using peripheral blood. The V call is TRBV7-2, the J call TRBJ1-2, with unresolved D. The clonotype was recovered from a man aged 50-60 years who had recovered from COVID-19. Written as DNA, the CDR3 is TGTGCCAGCAGCTTAAGTGTTTCAGGTCTTAACTATGGCTACACCTTC. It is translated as CASSLSVSGLNYGYTF.